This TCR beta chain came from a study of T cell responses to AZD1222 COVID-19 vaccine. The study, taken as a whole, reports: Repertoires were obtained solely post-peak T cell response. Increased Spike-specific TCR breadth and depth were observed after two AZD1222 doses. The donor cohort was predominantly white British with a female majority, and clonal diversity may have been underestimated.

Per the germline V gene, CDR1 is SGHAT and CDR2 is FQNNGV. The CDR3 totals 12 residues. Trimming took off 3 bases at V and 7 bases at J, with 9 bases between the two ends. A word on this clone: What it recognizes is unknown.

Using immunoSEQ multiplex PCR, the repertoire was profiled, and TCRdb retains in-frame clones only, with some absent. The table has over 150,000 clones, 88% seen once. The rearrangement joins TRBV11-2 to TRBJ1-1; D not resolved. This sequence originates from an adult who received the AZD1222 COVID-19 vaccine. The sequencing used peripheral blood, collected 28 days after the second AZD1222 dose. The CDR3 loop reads CASSFTRNEAFF. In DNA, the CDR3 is TGTGCCAGCAGCTTCACCCGAAATGAAGCTTTCTTT.